Listed here are 14 T cell receptor beta chains from one sample, sequenced in a study of shared T cell receptors in the human thymus (dated by TCRdb to the early 2020s). The library was made by the immunoSEQ multiplex PCR assay. Entries here come from immuneACCESS through TCRdb and include only in-frame sequences with V and J called. Some clones fail to appear in such tables; in the studies checked, an unresolved V gene covers under half of the shortfall, and the cause of the remainder is unknown. Present in this sample are 700,000 or so clones, 80% to 90% of which were seen just once. The ten top clones hold more than 0.008% of the sample. This sample was also put to use in a study of human thymus T cells.

The sample comprised thymocytes. Receptors were obtained from a girl less than two years old with a congenital heart defect. Donor details come from another sample of the same person, matched by shared clones.

This clone came up once. The chain combines TRBV19 with TRBJ1-2, with a possible D match to TRBD1 (6 bases). Germline values: CDR1 LNHDA, CDR2 SQIVND (reference sequence). This CDR3 spans 14 amino acids. V was trimmed by 5 bases and J by 8 bases, leaving 18 bases between them. The CDR3 sequence is CASSHLTGLNGYTF. CDR3 bases: TGTGCCAGTAGTCACCTTACAGGGTTAAACGGCTACACCTTC.

V usage is TRBV5-1 and J usage is TRBJ2-7; D is unclear. V lost 1 base to trimming and J lost 2 bases, with 13 bases between them. Germline V lookup: CDR1 SGHRS, CDR2 YFSETQ. There are 15 residues in the CDR3. The CDR3 sequence is CASSLSHQQAYEQYF. CDR3 nucleotides: TGCGCCAGCAGCTTGTCCCACCAGCAGGCCTACGAGCAGTACTTC.

The V and J genes are TRBV27 and TRBJ1-1; 7 nucleotides align to TRBD1. V dropped 2 bases and J dropped 4; count of bases not matched to a gene: 1. The CDR3 covers 13 residues. Germline V gene sequence: CDR1 MNHEY, CDR2 SMNVEV (reference sequence). CDR3 sequence: CASSLAGGTEAFF. DNA for the CDR3: TGTGCCAGCAGTTTAGCAGGGGGCACTGAAGCTTTCTTT.

The V gene is TRBV5-4, the J gene TRBJ1-5, with TRBD1 matching over 9 bases. Trimming removed 0 bases from V and 3 bases from J; junction bases left unmatched: 7. CDR3 length: 17 amino acids. Germline CDR1 and CDR2: SGHNT and YYREEE (reference sequence). The CDR3 sequence: CASSLEDRGRFNQPQHF. The CDR3 region has the DNA TGTGCCAGCAGCTTGGAGGACAGGGGCCGTTTCAATCAGCCCCAGCATTTT.

The chain combines TRBV7-7 with TRBJ1-1, with 7 bases that match TRBD1. This CDR3 is 21 amino acids long. CDR1 SSHAT and CDR2 FNYEAQ come from the germline V gene (reference sequence). CDR3 residues: CASMPGEGGPKPGTANTEAFF. As DNA, the CDR3 is TGTGCTAGTATGCCCGGAGAAGGTGGGCCCAAACCCGGGACAGCGAACACTGAAGCTTTCTTT.

The chain carries TRBV25-1 and TRBJ1-1, with D maybe TRBD1 (5 bases). Per the germline V gene, CDR1 is MGHDK and CDR2 is SYGVNS. The CDR3 totals 14 residues. Trimming took 1 base from V and 11 from J, leaving 17 bases between them. The CDR3 sequence: CASSESGSGTGAFF. The CDR3, as DNA: TGTGCCAGCAGTGAATCTGGATCCGGGACTGGGGCTTTCTTT.

The chain carries TRBV7-9 and TRBJ1-1; D perhaps matches TRBD1 (6 bases). V was pared by 1 base and J by 5 bases, with 20 bases between. CDR1 and CDR2 (germline): SEHNR, FQNEAQ (reference sequence). CDR3 length equals 17 residues. In nucleotides, the CDR3 is TGTGCCAGCAGCTTAGTCCTAACAATTCACAGGGAAACTGAAGCTTTCTTT. It is translated as CASSLVLTIHRETEAFF.

This chain uses TRBV7-9 with TRBJ1-1, with D possibly being TRBD1 (6 bases). This CDR3 has 16 amino acids. V lost 5 bases and J 2 bases, leaving 18 bases between the germline ends. Germline V gene sequence: CDR1 SEHNR, CDR2 FQNEAQ (reference sequence). The CDR3 DNA is TGTGCCAGCAGCCGTACTCCCGGGACACACAACACTGAAGCTTTCTTT. Translating gives CASSRTPGTHNTEAFF.

CDR3 loop: CASSQSDEGEGGGYTF. The CDR3, as DNA: TGTGCCAGCAGCCAATCCGACGAGGGGGAAGGGGGTGGCTACACCTTC. This sequence joins TRBV7-9 and TRBJ1-2; D possibly corresponds to TRBD1 (6 bases). The ends were cut back, 5 bases at V and 7 bases at J, with 23 bases in the middle. This CDR3 spans 16 amino acids. Looked up from germline, CDR1 is SEHNR and CDR2 is FQNEAQ (reference sequence).

The chain employs TRBV5-1 and TRBJ1-2; D call uncertain. The CDR3 is 17 amino acids. Germline values: CDR1 SGHRS, CDR2 YFSETQ. The V and J ends lost 0 bases and 0 bases respectively, with 15 bases between them. CDR3 sequence (DNA): TGCGCCAGCAGCTTGGATATATTTCCCCCAGCTAACTATGGCTACACCTTC. Translating it yields CASSLDIFPPANYGYTF.

The chain couples TRBV6-4 to TRBJ1-2; 9 bases fit TRBD1. J was trimmed by 3 bases and V by 3 bases; bases with no gene match: 14. The CDR3 runs to 18 residues. CDR1 MRHNA and CDR2 SNTAGT come from the germline V gene. Here the CDR3 DNA reads TGTGCCAGCAGTGATCCCAAAACCGGGACAGGGACGGACTATGGCTACACCTTC. It specifies CASSDPKTGTGTDYGYTF.

The V and J genes are TRBV5-6 and TRBJ1-3; no clear D gene. Per the germline V gene, CDR1 is SGHDT and CDR2 is YYEEEE. The germline V and J ends were trimmed by 1 base and 4 bases, with 6 bases remaining between them. This CDR3 has 13 amino acids. The DNA of the CDR3 is TGTGCCAGCAGCTTGCTGGGCGGAAACACCATATATTTT. Translating gives CASSLLGGNTIYF.

This chain links TRBV19 with TRBJ1-6; D may be TRBD1 (6 bases). Germline V gene lookup returns CDR1 LNHDA and CDR2 SQIVND (reference sequence). The V end was cut by 7 bases, the J end by 3 bases, with 16 bases between. This CDR3 comprises 16 residues. This CDR3 is CASTQQRGGYNSPLHF. The CDR3 region has the DNA TGTGCCAGTACTCAACAGAGGGGGGGCTATAATTCACCCCTCCACTTT. Together with reference TRBV19 and TRBJ1-6, the CDR3 gives the full variable domain: DGGITQSPKYLFRKEGQNVTLSCEQNLNHDAMYWYRQDPGQGLRLIYYSQIVNDFQKGDIAEGYSVSREKKESFPLTVTSAQKNPTAFYLCASTQQRGGYNSPLHFGNGTRLTVT.

This chain uses TRBV10-1 with TRBJ2-7; TRBD2 might be the D (6 bases). Germline V gene sequence: CDR1 WNHNN, CDR2 SYGVQD (reference sequence). The length of the CDR3 is 14 residues. Trimming stripped 3 bases from V and 4 bases from J, with 13 bases between. The CDR3 coding sequence is TGCGCCAGCAGTGAACGGGGGACCGCGTACGAGCAGTACTTC. This translates into CASSERGTAYEQYF.